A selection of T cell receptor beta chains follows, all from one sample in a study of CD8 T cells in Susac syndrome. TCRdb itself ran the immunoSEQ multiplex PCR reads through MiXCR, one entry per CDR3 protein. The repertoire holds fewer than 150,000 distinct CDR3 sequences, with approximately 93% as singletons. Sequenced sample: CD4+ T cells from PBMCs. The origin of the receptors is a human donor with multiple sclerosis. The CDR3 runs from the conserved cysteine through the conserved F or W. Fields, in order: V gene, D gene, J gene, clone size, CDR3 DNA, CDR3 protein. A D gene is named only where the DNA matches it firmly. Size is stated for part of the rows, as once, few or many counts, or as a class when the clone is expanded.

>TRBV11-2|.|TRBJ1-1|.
TGTGCCAGCAGCTTTTCAGAGAACACTGAAGCTTTCTTT
CASSFSENTEAFF
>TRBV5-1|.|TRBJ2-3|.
TGCGCCAGCAGCTTGGAACTTGGGGGCGATACGCAGTATTTT
CASSLELGGDTQYF
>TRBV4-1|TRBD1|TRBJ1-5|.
TGCGCCAGCAGTCAACGGGGACAGCGAGATCAGCCCCAGCATTTT
CASSQRGQRDQPQHF
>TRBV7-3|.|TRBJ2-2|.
TGTGCCAGCAGCTTTACCGATGGGCAGCCGAACACCGGGGAGCTGTTTTTT
CASSFTDGQPNTGELFF
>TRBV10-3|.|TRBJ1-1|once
TGTGCCATCAGTGACCCAAACAGGGAATTTGAAGACACTGAAGCTTTCTTT
CAISDPNREFEDTEAFF
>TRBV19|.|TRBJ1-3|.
TGTGCCAGTTCGCTGAGACCGACTGGAAACACCATATATTTT
CASSLRPTGNTIYF
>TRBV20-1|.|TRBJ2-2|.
TGCAGTGCTAGTCCAGGCGCGAACACCGGGGAGCTGTTTTTT
CSASPGANTGELFF
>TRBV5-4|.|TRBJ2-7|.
TGTGCCAGCAGCTCCCCCTGGCAGTTTAAGGACGAGCAGTACTTC
CASSSPWQFKDEQYF
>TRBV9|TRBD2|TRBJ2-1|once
TGTGCCAGCAGCGTAGGCCTAGCGGGGGTGCTCTACAATGAGCAGTTCTTC
CASSVGLAGVLYNEQFF
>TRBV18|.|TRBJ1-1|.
TGTGCCAGCTCATTCCCACCACTTAACACTGAAGCTTTCTTT
CASSFPPLNTEAFF
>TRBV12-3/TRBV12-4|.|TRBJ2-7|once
TGTGCCAGTAATAAGGGTGCCACCTACGAGCAGTACTTC
CASNKGATYEQYF
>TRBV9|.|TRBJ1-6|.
TGTGCCAGCAGCGTCCCAGGGGATTCACCCCTCCACTTT
CASSVPGDSPLHF
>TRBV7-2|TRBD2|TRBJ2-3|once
TGTGCCAGCAGCCTCGTGGTGGGGGGGACAGATACGCAGTATTTT
CASSLVVGGTDTQYF
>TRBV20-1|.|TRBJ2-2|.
TGCAGTGCTAGATCCGGGCAGGGGAGAACCGGGGAGCTGTTTTTT
CSARSGQGRTGELFF
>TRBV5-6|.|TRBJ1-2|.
TGTGCCAGCAGCTTGGGTGTTGGCTACACCTTC
CASSLGVGYTF
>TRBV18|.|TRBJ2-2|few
TGTGCCAGCTCACCACCGCAAGTCCGCACCGGGGAGCTGTTTTTT
CASSPPQVRTGELFF
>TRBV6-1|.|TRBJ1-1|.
TGTGCCAGCGGGCAGGGTCTGAACACTGAAGCTTTCTTT
CASGQGLNTEAFF
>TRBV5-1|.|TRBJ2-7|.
TGCGCCAGCAGCTTAGGGGGGACGGCGACCTACGAGCAGTACTTC
CASSLGGTATYEQYF
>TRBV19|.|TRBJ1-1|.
TGTGCCAGTAGTATAGGGCGGGGAAAAGCTTTCTTT
CASSIGRGKAFF
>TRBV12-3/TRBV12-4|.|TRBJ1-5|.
TGTGCCAGCACCCCTGGAGGCCGTGATCAGCCCCAGCATTTT
CASTPGGRDQPQHF
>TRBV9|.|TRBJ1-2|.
TGTGCCAGCGGATCGGGGAAGAACTATGGCTACACCTTC
CASGSGKNYGYTF
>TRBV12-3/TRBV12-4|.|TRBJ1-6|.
TGTGCCAGCAGTTTAGGCTCCAGTTCACCCCTCCACTTT
CASSLGSSSPLHF
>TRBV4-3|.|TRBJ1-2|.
TGCGCCAGCAGCCAAGGGGCAGGGGTCCCTGGCTACACCTTC
CASSQGAGVPGYTF
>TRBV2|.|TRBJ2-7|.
TGTGCCAGCAGGAGGGAGGCCTTGGAGCAGTACTTC
CASRREALEQYF
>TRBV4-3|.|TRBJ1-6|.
TGCGCCAGCAGCCAGGAACAGAATTCACCCCTCCACTTT
CASSQEQNSPLHF
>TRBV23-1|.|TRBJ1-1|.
TGCGCCAGCAGTCAATCGTACGTCGCTCGCACTGAAGCTTTCTTT
CASSQSYVARTEAFF
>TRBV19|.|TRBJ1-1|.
TGTGCCAGTAGCATACAGGGACGGCCCATGAACACTGAAGCTTTCTTT
CASSIQGRPMNTEAFF
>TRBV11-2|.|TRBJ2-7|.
TGTGCCAGCAGCCCGAGACGGAGGAGCTCCTACGAGCAGTACTTC
CASSPRRRSSYEQYF
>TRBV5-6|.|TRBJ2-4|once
TGTGCCAGCAGCTTGGGTCCTTCGGGGAACATTCAGTACTTC
CASSLGPSGNIQYF
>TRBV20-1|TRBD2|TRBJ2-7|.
TGCAGTGCTAGCACGGGACTAGAGTACGAGCAGTACTTC
CSASTGLEYEQYF
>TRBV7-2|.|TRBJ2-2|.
TGTGCCAGCAGCTCTTCATCACAGGGAGCCGGGGAGCTGTTTTTT
CASSSSSQGAGELFF
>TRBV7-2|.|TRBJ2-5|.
TGTGCCAGCAGCTTAGGTCGGGGCAAGGAGACCCAGTACTTC
CASSLGRGKETQYF
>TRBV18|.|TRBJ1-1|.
TGTGCCAGCTCACGAGCGGACACTGAAGCTTTCTTT
CASSRADTEAFF
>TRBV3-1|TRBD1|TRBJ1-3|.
TGTGCCAGCAGCCATAGTAGGACAGGGGCTGGAAACACCATATATTTT
CASSHSRTGAGNTIYF
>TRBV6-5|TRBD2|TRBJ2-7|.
TGTGCCAGCAGTGCCCCGGGACTAGCGGGGAGGGAGCAGTACTTC
CASSAPGLAGREQYF
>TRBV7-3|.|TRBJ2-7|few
TGTGCCAGCAGCTTAACGGGGGGCACCTACGAGCAGTACTTC
CASSLTGGTYEQYF
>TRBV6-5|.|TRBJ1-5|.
TGTGCCAGCAGTTCTCTGGGATCTGGCAATCAGCCCCAGCATTTT
CASSSLGSGNQPQHF
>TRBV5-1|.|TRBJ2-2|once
TGCGCCAGCAGACTTGGGAACACCGGGGAGCTGTTTTTT
CASRLGNTGELFF
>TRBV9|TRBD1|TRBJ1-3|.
TGTGCCAGCAGCTTCAAAGGGGGCGGCTCTGGAAACACCATATATTTT
CASSFKGGGSGNTIYF
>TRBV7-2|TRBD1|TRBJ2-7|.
TGTGCCAGCAGCCGCGGGACAGGTCTTTCCTACGAGCAGTACTTC
CASSRGTGLSYEQYF
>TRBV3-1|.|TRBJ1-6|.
TGTGCCAGCAGCCCGGACGGACTTCTTACACCCCTCCACTTT
CASSPDGLLTPLHF
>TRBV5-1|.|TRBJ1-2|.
TGCGCCAGCAGCTTGGACGCCGGCTACACCTTC
CASSLDAGYTF
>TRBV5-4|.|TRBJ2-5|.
TGTGCCAGCAATAACGGGGGCTTCCAAGAGACCCAGTACTTC
CASNNGGFQETQYF
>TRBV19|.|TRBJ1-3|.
TGTGCCAGTAGTTACGCTGGAAACACCATATATTTT
CASSYAGNTIYF